This passage covers 22 T cell receptor beta chains from one sample sequenced in a study of blood T cell repertoires in COVID-19. Sequenced by immunoSEQ multiplex PCR; TCRdb stores in-frame clones only, minus some. The table includes roughly 190,000 clones, about 80% detected once. Sequencing was carried out using PBMCs or T cells enriched from blood (not recorded which). These receptors were taken from a woman between 55 and 75 years old with acute COVID-19.

The chain carries TRBV3-1 (or the pseudogene TRBV3-2) and TRBJ2-1; 12 bases are a match to TRBD2. V was clipped by 2 bases and J by 2 bases; unmatched bases: 13. The CDR3 is 20 amino acids. CDR1 and CDR2 from the germline V gene are LGHDT and YNNKEL (reference sequence). This chain's CDR3 is CASSQTTGTSGLTTYNEQFF. Written as DNA, the CDR3 is TGTGCCAGCAGCCAAACAACCGGGACTAGCGGGCTTACCACCTACAATGAGCAGTTCTTC.

In the case of this clone: This CDR3 is also generated by other DNA sequences in the sample. V gene TRBV19 combines with J gene TRBJ1-2, with 7 nucleotides matching TRBD1. There are 13 residues in the CDR3. Germline V lookup: CDR1 LNHDA, CDR2 SQIVND (reference sequence). J was trimmed by 2 bases and V by 9 bases; bases with no gene match: 6. The CDR3 sequence: CASTRDSNYGYTF. The CDR3 DNA follows: TGTGCCAGCACAAGGGACAGCAACTATGGCTACACCTTC. Combining the CDR3 with reference TRBV19 and TRBJ1-2 gives the whole variable domain DGGITQSPKYLFRKEGQNVTLSCEQNLNHDAMYWYRQDPGQGLRLIYYSQIVNDFQKGDIAEGYSVSREKKESFPLTVTSAQKNPTAFYLCASTRDSNYGYTFGSGTRLTVV.

This chain joins TRBV11-3 and TRBJ2-1; no firm D call. The V and J ends lost 3 bases and 0 bases respectively, with 9 bases between them. The CDR3 covers 15 residues. Germline values: CDR1 SGHNT, CDR2 YENEEA. Here the CDR3 reads CASSLGPVSYNEQFF. The CDR3 nucleotides are TGTGCCAGCAGCTTGGGCCCAGTCTCCTACAATGAGCAGTTCTTC.

The V gene is TRBV19, the J gene TRBJ1-5, with D perhaps TRBD1 (6 bases). The germline V and J ends were trimmed by 10 bases and 6 bases, with 22 bases remaining between them. Germline V gene data show CDR1 as LNHDA and CDR2 as SQIVND (reference sequence). This CDR3 spans 15 amino acids. The CDR3 here is CATRHLQGRGQPQHF. The CDR3 nucleotides are TGTGCCACCCGACACCTACAGGGACGAGGTCAGCCCCAGCATTTT.

The rearrangement links TRBV15 to TRBJ1-4, with TRBD1 matching over 10 bases. The junction had 11 bases not matched to a gene; V was cut back by 3 bases and J by 4 bases. Germline CDR1 and CDR2: LNHNV and YYDKDF (reference sequence). The CDR3 has 18 amino acids. The CDR3 region is CATSSSPGQGLGNEKLFF. The CDR3 DNA reads TGTGCCACCAGCAGCTCCCCGGGACAGGGGCTCGGTAATGAAAAACTGTTTTTT.

J is TRBJ2-7 and V is TRBV5-8; 7 nucleotides agree with TRBD1. In germline, CDR1 is SGHTS, CDR2 YDEGEE. The CDR3 runs to 17 residues. Trimming at V came to 0 bases and at J to 0 bases, leaving 9 bases not matched to a gene. The DNA of the CDR3 is TGTGCCAGCAGCTTGGGAGGATCAACAGGGGTCTCCTACGAGCAGTACGTC. It encodes CASSLGGSTGVSYEQYV.

The rearrangement uses TRBV6-5 and TRBJ1-5; D gene unclear. Germline V gene data show CDR1 as MNHEY and CDR2 as SVGAGI. The CDR3 extends over 15 amino acids. The ends were cut back, 2 bases at V and 6 bases at J, with 14 bases in the middle. CDR3 sequence: CASSYDFVSGQPQHF. In nucleotides, the CDR3 is TGTGCCAGCAGTTACGACTTCGTCTCGGGTCAGCCCCAGCATTTT.

This clone was detected once. The chain joins TRBV6-4 to TRBJ2-1; weak D call: TRBD2 (5 bases). The V end lost 3 bases, the J end lost 1 base, and 7 bases lay between the germline ends. The CDR3 consists of 14 residues. Germline values: CDR1 MRHNA, CDR2 SNTAGT. This CDR3 is CASSESGSYNEQFF. The CDR3 DNA reads TGTGCCAGCAGTGAGAGCGGATCCTACAATGAGCAGTTCTTC.

A few counts support this clone. Other DNA sequences in this specimen translate into the identical CDR3. The chain joins TRBV7-2 to TRBJ2-3; 8 bases fit TRBD2. The CDR3 is 17 amino acids. The germline CDR1 and CDR2 sequences are SGHTA and FQGNSA. J gave up 2 bases and V 0 bases, and 7 bases lay outside the gene matches. In nucleotides, the CDR3 is TGTGCCAGCAGCTTAGCGAGAACTAGCGGCGACACAGATACGCAGTATTTT. Translated: CASSLARTSGDTDTQYF.

The chain couples TRBV27 to TRBJ1-5; 8 bases agree with TRBD1. The CDR3 spans 14 residues. Per germline, CDR1 MNHEY and CDR2 SMNVEV (reference sequence). The V gene end was trimmed by 8 bases and the J gene end by 0 bases; junction bases not matched to a gene: 3. The CDR3 nucleotides read TGTGCCAGCGGGGGACAGGATAGCAATCAGCCCCAGCATTTT. This gives the protein CASGGQDSNQPQHF.

The chain combines TRBV5-1 with TRBJ1-6; D is unclear. Germline V lookup: CDR1 SGHRS, CDR2 YFSETQ. The CDR3 has 16 amino acids. Trimming left V 2 bases short and J 0 bases short, with 9 bases between. The CDR3: CASSFGDGSYNSPLHF. The CDR3 DNA is TGCGCCAGCAGCTTCGGGGATGGCTCCTATAATTCACCCCTCCACTTT.

This rearrangement joins TRBV4-2 to TRBJ1-4; no clear D. V was pared by 4 bases and J by 3 bases, with 15 bases between. Per the germline V gene, CDR1 is LGHNA and CDR2 is YNFKEQ. This CDR3 is 16 amino acids long. The CDR3 protein is CASSPRKSPANEKLFF. The CDR3 DNA sequence: TGTGCCAGCAGCCCGCGTAAATCGCCGGCTAATGAAAAACTGTTTTTT.

V and J are TRBV10-3 and TRBJ2-2, with D perhaps matching TRBD2 (6 bases). Germline loops: CDR1 ENHRY, CDR2 SYGVKD. V lost 7 bases and J lost 4, with 13 bases in between. The CDR3 runs 14 residues. CDR3 in DNA: TGTGCCATCATGCGGGACGCGGGCACCGGGGAGCTGTTTTTT. Translated, it gives CAIMRDAGTGELFF.

The CDR3 DNA sequence: TGTGCCAGCAGTTCAGGGGCCGGGGCCAACGTCCTGACTTTC. Residues: CASSSGAGANVLTF. V gene TRBV28 combines with J gene TRBJ2-6, with TRBD1 as a possible D gene (6 bases). CDR3 length: 14 residues. The germline V and J ends were trimmed by 4 bases and 4 bases, with 8 bases remaining between them. Germline V lookup: CDR1 MDHEN, CDR2 SYDVKM.

A word on this clone: One end of the junction does not line up with germline, which may come from a read error. The genes are TRBV30 and TRBJ2-7; 8 bases align to TRBD1. The CDR3 extends over 14 amino acids. The germline CDR1 and CDR2 sequences are GTSNPN and SVGIG (reference sequence). The DNA for the CDR3 is TGTGCCTGGACCCCCGGACAGGGCTCCTCCGAGCAGTACTTC. It yields the protein CAWTPGQGSSEQYF.

The gene calls are TRBV11-2 and TRBJ1-6; D is possibly TRBD1 (5 bases). The CDR3 has 12 amino acids. Germline values: CDR1 SGHAT, CDR2 FQNNGV. The V and J ends lost 5 bases and 10 bases respectively, with 9 bases between them. This chain's CDR3 is CASSPGASPLHF. The CDR3 nucleotides read TGTGCCAGCAGCCCTGGGGCCTCACCCCTCCACTTT.

The CDR3 nucleotides read TGTGCCAGCAGCGAAAGCGGGAGTTGGAATGAGCAGTTCTTC. Protein product: CASSESGSWNEQFF. J is TRBJ2-1 and V is TRBV25-1; 8 nucleotides agree with TRBD2. The V and J ends lost 6 bases and 7 bases, in that order; junction bases with no gene match: 8. CDR1 is MGHDK, CDR2 SYGVNS, per germline. The CDR3 covers 14 residues.

This rearrangement joins TRBV6-2 or TRBV6-3 to TRBJ1-5; TRBD1 matches 7 bases. CDR3 length: 16 residues. The V and J ends lost 4 bases and 5 bases, in that order; junction bases with no gene match: 11. CDR1 is MNHEY, CDR2 SVGEGT, per germline. In DNA, the CDR3 is TGTGCCAGCAGTTCAACTCCGGGACAGAACTATCAGCCCCAGCATTTT. Translated: CASSSTPGQNYQPQHF.

The CDR3 DNA sequence: TGTGCCATCAGTGAGGGAATGGCGGGAGGGGGGGAGACCCAGTACTTC. Its translation: CAISEGMAGGGETQYF. This chain connects TRBV10-3 to TRBJ2-5; 9 bases agree with TRBD2. CDR3 size: 16 residues. V shed 2 bases and J 5 bases; nucleotides not matched to a gene: 9. Germline CDR1 ENHRY, CDR2 SYGVKD.

This clone was picked up a small number of times. This chain links TRBV6-5 with TRBJ1-2; 8 bases align to TRBD1. Germline assignment: CDR1 MNHEY and CDR2 SVGAGI. The CDR3 covers 15 residues. Germline trimming cut 2 bases from V and 4 bases from J; bases unmatched to any gene: 6. The CDR3 is CASSYPQGTGYGYTF. The DNA of the CDR3 is TGTGCCAGCAGTTACCCCCAGGGGACAGGCTATGGCTACACCTTC.

The chain employs TRBV6-5 and TRBJ1-1; D is uncertain. Trimming removed 5 bases from V and 8 bases from J, with 15 bases in between. The CDR3 consists of 13 residues. The germline V gene has CDR1 MNHEY and CDR2 SVGAGI. DNA of the CDR3: TGTGCCAGCAGTCCCCCTGGGCTTTGGGAAGCTTTCTTT. Residues: CASSPPGLWEAFF.

The V gene is TRBV7-2, the J gene TRBJ1-3; D call uncertain. The germline V and J ends were trimmed by 6 bases and 4 bases, with 10 bases remaining between them. Germline CDR1 reads SGHTA; CDR2 reads FQGNSA. This CDR3 comprises 13 residues. CDR3 DNA: TGTGCCAGCAGGTTTACGGGGGGAAACACCATATATTTT. Translating it yields CASRFTGGNTIYF.